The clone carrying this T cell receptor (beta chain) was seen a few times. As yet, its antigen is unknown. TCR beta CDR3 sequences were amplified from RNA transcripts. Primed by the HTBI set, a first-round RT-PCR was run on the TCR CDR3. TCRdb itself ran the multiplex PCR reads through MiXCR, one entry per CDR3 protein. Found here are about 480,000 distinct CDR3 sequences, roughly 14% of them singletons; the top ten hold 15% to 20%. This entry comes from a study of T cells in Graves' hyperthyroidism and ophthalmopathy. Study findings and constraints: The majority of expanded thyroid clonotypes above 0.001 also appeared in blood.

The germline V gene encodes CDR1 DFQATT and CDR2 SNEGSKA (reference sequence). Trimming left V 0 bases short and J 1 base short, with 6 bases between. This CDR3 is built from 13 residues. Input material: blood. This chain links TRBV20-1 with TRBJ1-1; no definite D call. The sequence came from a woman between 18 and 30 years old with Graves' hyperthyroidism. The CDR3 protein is CSARDHRNTEAFF. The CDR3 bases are TGCAGTGCTAGAGACCACCGGAACACTGAAGCTTTCTTT.